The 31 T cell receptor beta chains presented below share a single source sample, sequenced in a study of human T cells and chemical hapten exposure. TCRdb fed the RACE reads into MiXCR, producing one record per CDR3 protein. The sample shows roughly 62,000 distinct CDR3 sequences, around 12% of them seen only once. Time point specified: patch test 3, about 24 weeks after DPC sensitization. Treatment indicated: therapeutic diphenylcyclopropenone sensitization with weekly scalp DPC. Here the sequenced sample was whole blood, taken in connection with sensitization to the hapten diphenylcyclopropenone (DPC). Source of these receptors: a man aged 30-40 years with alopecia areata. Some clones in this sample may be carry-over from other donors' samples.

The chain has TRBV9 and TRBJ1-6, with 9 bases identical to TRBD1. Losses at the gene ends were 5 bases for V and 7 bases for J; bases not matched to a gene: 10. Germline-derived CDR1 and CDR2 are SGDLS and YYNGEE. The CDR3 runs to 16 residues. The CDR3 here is CASSHPGTGINSPLHF. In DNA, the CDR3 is TGTGCCAGCAGTCATCCCGGGACAGGGATAAATTCACCCCTCCACTTT.

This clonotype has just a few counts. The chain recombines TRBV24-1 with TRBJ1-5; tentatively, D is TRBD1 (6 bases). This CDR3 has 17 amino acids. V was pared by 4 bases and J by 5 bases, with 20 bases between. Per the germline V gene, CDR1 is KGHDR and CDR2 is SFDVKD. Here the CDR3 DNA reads TGTGCCACCAGTGACTCCTTCAGACAGGTTGGTGATCAGCCCCAGCATTTT. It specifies CATSDSFRQVGDQPQHF.

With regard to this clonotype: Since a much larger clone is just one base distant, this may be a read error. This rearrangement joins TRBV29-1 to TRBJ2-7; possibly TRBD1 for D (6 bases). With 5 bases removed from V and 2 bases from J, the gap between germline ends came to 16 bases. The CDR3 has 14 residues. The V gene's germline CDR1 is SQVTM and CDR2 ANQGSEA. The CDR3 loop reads CSVLRQAGAYEQYF. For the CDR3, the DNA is TGCAGCGTTCTCCGACAGGCTGGGGCCTACGAGCAGTACTTC.

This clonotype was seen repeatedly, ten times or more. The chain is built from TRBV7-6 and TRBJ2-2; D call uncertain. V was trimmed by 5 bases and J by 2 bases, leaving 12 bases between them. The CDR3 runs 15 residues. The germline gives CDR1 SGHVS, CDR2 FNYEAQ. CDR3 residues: CASSPYKGNTGELFF. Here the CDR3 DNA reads TGTGCCAGCAGCCCCTACAAGGGAAACACCGGGGAGCTGTTTTTT.

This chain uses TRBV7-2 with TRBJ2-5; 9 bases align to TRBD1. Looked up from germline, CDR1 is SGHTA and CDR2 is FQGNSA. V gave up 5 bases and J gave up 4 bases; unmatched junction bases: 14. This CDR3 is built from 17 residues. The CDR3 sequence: CASSKIFTGGRRETQYF. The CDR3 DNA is TGTGCCAGCAGCAAGATCTTCACAGGGGGCCGTCGAGAGACCCAGTACTTC. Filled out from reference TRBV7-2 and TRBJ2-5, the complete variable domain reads GAGVSQSPSNKVTEKGKDVELRCDPISGHTALYWYRQSLGQGLEFLIYFQGNSAPDKSGLPSDRFSAERTGGSVSTLTIQRTQQEDSAVYLCASSKIFTGGRRETQYFGPGTRLLVL.

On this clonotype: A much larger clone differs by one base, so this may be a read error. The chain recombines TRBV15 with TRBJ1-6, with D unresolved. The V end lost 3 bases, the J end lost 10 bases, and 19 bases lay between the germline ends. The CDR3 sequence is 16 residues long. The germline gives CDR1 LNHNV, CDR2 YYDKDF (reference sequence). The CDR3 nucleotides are TGTGCCACCAGCAGTGATCGGGGAAGAGTAGGATCACCCCTCCACTTT. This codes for CATSSDRGRVGSPLHF.

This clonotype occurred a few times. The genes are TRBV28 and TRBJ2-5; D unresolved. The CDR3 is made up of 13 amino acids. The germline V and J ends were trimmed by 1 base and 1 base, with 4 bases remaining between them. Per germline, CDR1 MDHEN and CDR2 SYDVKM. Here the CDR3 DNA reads TGTGCCAGCAGTTTATTGGTCCAAGAGACCCAGTACTTC. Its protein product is CASSLLVQETQYF.

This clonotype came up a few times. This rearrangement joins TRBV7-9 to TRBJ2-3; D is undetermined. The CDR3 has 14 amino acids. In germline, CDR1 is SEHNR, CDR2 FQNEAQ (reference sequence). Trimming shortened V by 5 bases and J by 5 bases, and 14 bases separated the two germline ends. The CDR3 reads CASSLRPRQDTQYF. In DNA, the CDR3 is TGTGCCAGCAGCCTCAGGCCACGACAAGATACGCAGTATTTT.

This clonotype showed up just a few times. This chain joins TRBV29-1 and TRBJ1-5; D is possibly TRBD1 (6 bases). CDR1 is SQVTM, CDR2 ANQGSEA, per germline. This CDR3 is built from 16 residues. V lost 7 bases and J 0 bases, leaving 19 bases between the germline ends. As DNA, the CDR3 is TGCAGCGCAAAAAATGGGGGGCCCTTTAGCAATCAGCCCCAGCATTTT. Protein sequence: CSAKNGGPFSNQPQHF.

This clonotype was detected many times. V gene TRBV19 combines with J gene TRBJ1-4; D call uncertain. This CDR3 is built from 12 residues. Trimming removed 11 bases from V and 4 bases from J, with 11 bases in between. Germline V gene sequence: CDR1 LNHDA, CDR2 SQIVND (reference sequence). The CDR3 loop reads CASGDINEKLFF. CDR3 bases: TGTGCCTCCGGGGATATTAATGAAAAACTGTTTTTT.

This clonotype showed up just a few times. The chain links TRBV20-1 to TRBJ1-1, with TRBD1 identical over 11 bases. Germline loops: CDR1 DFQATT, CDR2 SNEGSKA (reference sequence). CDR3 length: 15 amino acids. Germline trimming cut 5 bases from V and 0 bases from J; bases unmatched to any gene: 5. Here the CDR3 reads CSAWDRGIMNTEAFF. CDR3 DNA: TGCAGTGCTTGGGACAGGGGGATCATGAACACTGAAGCTTTCTTT.

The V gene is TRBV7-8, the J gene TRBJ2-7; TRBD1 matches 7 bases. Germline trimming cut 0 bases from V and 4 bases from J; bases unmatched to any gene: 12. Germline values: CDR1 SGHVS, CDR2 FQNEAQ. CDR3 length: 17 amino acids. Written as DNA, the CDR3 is TGTGCCAGCAGCTTAGCGCGAAGTGGGACAGCACTATACGAGCAGTACTTC. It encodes CASSLARSGTALYEQYF.

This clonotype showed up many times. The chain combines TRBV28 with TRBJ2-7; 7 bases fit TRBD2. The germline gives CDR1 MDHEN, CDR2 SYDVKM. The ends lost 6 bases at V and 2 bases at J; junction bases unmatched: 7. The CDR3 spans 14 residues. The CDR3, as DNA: TGTGCCAGCAGCTCATTGGGGGGGGCCTACGAGCAGTACTTC. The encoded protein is CASSSLGGAYEQYF.

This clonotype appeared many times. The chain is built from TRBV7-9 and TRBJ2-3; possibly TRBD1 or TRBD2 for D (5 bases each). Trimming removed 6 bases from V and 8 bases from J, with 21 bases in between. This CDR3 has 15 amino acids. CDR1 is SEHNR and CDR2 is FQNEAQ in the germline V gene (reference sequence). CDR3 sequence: CASSLLSALGGTQYF. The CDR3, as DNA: TGTGCCAGCAGTTTACTATCAGCGCTTGGGGGTACGCAGTATTTT.

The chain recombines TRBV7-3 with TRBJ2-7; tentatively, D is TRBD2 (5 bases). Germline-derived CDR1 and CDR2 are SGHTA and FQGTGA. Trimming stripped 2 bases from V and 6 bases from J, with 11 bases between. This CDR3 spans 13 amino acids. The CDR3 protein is CASSLEGFGEQYF. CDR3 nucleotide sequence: TGTGCCAGCAGCTTAGAGGGATTCGGCGAGCAGTACTTC.

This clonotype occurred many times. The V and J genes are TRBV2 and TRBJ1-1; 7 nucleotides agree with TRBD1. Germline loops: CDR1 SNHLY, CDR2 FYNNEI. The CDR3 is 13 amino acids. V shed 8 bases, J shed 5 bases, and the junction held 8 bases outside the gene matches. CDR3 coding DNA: TGTGCCAGCGGGACAGCTGTTGGGACTGAAGCTTTCTTT. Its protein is CASGTAVGTEAFF.

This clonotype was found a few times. CDR3 sequence (DNA): TGCAGCGTTGAAGATCTGGGGACTAGCGGGGGTCCTTACACATATGATACGCAGTATTTT. It specifies CSVEDLGTSGGPYTYDTQYF. This chain links TRBV29-1 with TRBJ2-3; 14 nucleotides match TRBD2. CDR1 and CDR2 (germline): SQVTM, ANQGSEA. This CDR3 is built from 20 residues. Unmatched junction bases numbered 17, after V lost 0 bases and J lost 6 bases.

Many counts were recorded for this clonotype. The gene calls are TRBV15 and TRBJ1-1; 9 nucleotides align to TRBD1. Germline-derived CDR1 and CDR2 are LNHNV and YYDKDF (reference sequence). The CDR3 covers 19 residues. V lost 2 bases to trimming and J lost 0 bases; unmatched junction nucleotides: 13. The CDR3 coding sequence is TGTGCCACCAGCAGACAGCCCGGGACAGGGCCGTCCATGAACACTGAAGCTTTCTTT. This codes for CATSRQPGTGPSMNTEAFF.

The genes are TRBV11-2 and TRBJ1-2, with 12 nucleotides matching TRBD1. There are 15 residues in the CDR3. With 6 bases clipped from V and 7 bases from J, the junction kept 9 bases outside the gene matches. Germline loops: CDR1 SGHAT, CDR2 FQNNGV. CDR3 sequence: CASRNPGQGAGGYTF. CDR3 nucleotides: TGTGCCAGCAGAAATCCGGGACAGGGGGCCGGTGGCTACACCTTC.

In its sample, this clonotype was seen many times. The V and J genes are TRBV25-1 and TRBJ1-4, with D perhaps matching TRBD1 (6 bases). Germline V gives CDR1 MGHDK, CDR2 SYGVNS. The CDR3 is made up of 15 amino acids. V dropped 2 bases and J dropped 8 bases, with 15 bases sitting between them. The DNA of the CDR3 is TGTGCCAGCAGTGAAATGGCAGGGGAACCGGAAAAACTGTTTTTT. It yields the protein CASSEMAGEPEKLFF.

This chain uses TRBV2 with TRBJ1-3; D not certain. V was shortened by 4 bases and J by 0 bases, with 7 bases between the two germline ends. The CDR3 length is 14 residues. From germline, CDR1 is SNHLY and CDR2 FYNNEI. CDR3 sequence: CASSVPSSGNTIYF. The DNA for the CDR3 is TGTGCCAGCAGTGTACCGTCCTCTGGAAACACCATATATTTT.

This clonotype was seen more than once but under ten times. CDR3 coding DNA: TGTGCCAGCTCACGGGGTGGCGAGCAGTTCTTC. Its translation: CASSRGGEQFF. The rearrangement uses TRBV18 and TRBJ2-1; no reliable D call. CDR3 length: 11 amino acids. The germline CDR1 and CDR2 sequences are KGHSH and LQKENI. Trimming stripped 4 bases from V and 10 bases from J, with 8 bases between.

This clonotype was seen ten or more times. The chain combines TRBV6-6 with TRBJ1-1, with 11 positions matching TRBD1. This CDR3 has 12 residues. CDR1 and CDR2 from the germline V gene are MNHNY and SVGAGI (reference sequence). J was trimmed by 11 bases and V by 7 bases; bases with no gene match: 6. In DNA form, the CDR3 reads TGTGCCAGCAAGGGACAGGGGGGACGGGCTTTCTTT. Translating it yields CASKGQGGRAFF.

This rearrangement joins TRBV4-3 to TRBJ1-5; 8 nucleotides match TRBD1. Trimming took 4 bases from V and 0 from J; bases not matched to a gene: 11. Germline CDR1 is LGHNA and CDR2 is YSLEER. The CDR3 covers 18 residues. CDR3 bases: TGCGCCAGCAGCCTCCTAGCTCCGGGACAGGCTAGCAATCAGCCCCAGCATTTT. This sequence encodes CASSLLAPGQASNQPQHF.

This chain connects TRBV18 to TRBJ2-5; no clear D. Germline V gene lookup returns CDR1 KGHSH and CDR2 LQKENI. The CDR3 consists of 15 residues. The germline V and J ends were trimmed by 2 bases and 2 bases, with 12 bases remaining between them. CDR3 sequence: CASSPGLRQQETQYF. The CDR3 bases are TGTGCCAGCTCACCAGGGCTACGACAACAAGAGACCCAGTACTTC.

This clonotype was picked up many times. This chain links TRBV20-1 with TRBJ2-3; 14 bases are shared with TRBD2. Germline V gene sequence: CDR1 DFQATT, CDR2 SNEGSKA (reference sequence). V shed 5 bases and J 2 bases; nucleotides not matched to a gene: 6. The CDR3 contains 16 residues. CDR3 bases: TGCAGTGCTGGGACTAGCGGGGGCCTATCCACAGATACGCAGTATTTT. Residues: CSAGTSGGLSTDTQYF.

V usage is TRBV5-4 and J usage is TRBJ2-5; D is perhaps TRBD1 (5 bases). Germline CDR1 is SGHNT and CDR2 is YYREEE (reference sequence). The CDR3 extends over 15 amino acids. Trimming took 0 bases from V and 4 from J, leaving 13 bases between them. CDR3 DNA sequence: TGTGCCAGCAGCTTGGCCAAGGGGTTTGTAGAGACCCAGTACTTC. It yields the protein CASSLAKGFVETQYF.

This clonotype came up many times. CDR3 in DNA: TGTGCCAGCACCCCCCCTAGTCACGGGCAGTTCTTC. As protein: CASTPPSHGQFF. The rearrangement joins TRBV12-3 or TRBV12-4 to TRBJ2-1; D unclear. The V and J ends lost 7 bases and 12 bases respectively, with 16 bases between them. The CDR3 runs 12 residues.

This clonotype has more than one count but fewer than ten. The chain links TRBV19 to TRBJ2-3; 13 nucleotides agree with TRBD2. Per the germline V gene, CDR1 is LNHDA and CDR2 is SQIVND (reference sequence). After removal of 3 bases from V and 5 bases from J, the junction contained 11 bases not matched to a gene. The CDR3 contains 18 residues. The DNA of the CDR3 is TGTGCCAGTAGTATCCGCCCTACTAGCGGGGGGGGTCGAGATACGCAGTATTTT. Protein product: CASSIRPTSGGGRDTQYF. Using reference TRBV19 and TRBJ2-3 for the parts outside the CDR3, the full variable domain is DGGITQSPKYLFRKEGQNVTLSCEQNLNHDAMYWYRQDPGQGLRLIYYSQIVNDFQKGDIAEGYSVSREKKESFPLTVTSAQKNPTAFYLCASSIRPTSGGGRDTQYFGPGTRLTVL.

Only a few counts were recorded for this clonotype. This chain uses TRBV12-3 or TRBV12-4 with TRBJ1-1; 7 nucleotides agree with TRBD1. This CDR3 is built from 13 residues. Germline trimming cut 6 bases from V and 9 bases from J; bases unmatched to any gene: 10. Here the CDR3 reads CASSTGQLLKAFF. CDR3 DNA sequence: TGTGCCAGCAGCACGGGACAGCTCTTGAAAGCTTTCTTT.

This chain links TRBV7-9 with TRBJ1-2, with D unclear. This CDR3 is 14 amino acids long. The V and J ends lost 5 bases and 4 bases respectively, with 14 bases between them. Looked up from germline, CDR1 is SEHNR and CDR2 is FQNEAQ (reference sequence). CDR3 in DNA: TGTGCCAGCAGCCATAGAGGCAGGCCCTATGGCTACACCTTC. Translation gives CASSHRGRPYGYTF.